This T cell receptor beta chain was observed in a study of PD-1 blockade in classical Hodgkin lymphoma. The time point here: newly diagnosed, previously untreated cHL patient sample. Out of thawed PBMCs, magnetic negative selection purified CD4+ T cells. Profiling relied on immunoSEQ multiplex PCR, and the TCRdb table lists in-frame clones only, not all of them. The sample contains around 3,000 clones, roughly 84% of which appear only once. The receptor was derived from a human donor with classical Hodgkin lymphoma. Input material: CD4+ T cells from blood.

The DNA of the CDR3 is TGTGCCAGCAGTTCCACTAGCGGGGGTTCAGATACGCAGTATTTT. It translates to CASSSTSGGSDTQYF. The rearrangement links TRBV27 to TRBJ2-3, with 11 bases that match TRBD2. V dropped 4 bases and J dropped 4; count of bases not matched to a gene: 4. Per the germline V gene, CDR1 is MNHEY and CDR2 is SMNVEV (reference sequence). The CDR3 extends over 15 amino acids.